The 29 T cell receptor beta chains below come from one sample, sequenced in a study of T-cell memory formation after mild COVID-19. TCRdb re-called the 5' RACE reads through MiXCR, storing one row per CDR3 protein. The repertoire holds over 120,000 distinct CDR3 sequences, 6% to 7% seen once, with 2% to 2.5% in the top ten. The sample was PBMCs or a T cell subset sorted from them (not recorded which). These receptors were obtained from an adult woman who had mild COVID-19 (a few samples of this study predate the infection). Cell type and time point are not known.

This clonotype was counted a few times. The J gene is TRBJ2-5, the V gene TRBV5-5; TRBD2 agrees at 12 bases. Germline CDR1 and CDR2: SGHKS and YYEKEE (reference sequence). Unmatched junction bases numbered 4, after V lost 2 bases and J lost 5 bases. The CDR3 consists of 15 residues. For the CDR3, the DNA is TGTGCCAGCAGCTTTCGGGGGACTAGCGGGGAGACCCAGTACTTC. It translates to CASSFRGTSGETQYF.

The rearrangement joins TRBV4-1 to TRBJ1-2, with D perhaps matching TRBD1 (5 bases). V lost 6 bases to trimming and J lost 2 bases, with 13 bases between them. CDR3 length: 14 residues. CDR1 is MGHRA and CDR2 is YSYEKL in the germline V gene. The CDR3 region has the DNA TGCGCCAGCAGACCGCGACAGATAAACTATGGCTACACCTTC. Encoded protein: CASRPRQINYGYTF.

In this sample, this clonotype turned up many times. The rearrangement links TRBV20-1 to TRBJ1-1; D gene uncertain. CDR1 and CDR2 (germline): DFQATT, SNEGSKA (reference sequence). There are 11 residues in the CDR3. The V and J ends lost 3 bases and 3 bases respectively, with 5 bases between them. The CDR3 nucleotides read TGCAGTGCTAGTACCCACACTGAAGCTTTCTTT. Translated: CSASTHTEAFF.

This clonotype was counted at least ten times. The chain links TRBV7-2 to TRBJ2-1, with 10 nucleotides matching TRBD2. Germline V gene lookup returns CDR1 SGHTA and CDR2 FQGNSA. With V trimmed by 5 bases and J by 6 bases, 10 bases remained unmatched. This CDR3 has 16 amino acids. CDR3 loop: CASSPSFSGGGNEQFF. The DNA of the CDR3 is TGTGCCAGCAGCCCATCCTTCAGCGGGGGGGGCAATGAGCAGTTCTTC.

The CDR3 spells CATSVGRDDTQYF. Here the CDR3 DNA reads TGTGCCACCTCCGTTGGGAGGGACGATACGCAGTATTTT. The chain is built from TRBV27 and TRBJ2-3; TRBD2 matches 7 bases. V was pared by 10 bases and J by 6 bases, with 10 bases of the junction left unmatched. The CDR3 runs 13 residues. CDR1 and CDR2 (germline): MNHEY, SMNVEV (reference sequence).

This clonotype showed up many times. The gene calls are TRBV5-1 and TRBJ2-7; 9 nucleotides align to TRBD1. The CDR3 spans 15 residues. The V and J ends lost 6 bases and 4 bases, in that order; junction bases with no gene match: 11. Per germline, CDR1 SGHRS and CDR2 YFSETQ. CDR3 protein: CASNIGVGQGYEQYF. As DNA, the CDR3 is TGCGCCAGCAATATCGGGGTAGGACAGGGGTACGAGCAGTACTTC.

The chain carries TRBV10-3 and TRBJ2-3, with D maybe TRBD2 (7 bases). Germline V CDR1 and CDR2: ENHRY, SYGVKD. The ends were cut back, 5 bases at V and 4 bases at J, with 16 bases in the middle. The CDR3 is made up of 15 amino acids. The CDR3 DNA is TGTGCCATCAGTCCCCCGGGGGGCCGGGCAGATACGCAGTATTTT. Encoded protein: CAISPPGGRADTQYF.

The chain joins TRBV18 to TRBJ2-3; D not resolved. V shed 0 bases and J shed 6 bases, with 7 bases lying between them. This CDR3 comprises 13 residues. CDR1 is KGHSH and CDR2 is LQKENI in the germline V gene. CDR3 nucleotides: TGTGCCAGCTCACCACCCATTCGGGATACGCAGTATTTT. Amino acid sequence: CASSPPIRDTQYF.

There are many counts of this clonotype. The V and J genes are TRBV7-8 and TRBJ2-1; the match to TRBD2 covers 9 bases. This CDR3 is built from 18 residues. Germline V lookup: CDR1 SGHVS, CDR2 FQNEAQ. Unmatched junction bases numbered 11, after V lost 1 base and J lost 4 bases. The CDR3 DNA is TGTGCCAGCAGCTTAGGACGTGTGGCGGGAGGGGATTACAATGAGCAGTTCTTC. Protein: CASSLGRVAGGDYNEQFF.

The CDR3 region is CASSYSQGNSPLHF. The CDR3 DNA is TGTGCCAGCAGTTACTCACAGGGGAATTCACCCCTCCACTTT. The gene calls are TRBV6-5 and TRBJ1-6, with 7 bases matching TRBD1. Looked up from germline, CDR1 is MNHEY and CDR2 is SVGAGI. This CDR3 comprises 14 residues. The V gene end was trimmed by 0 bases and the J gene end by 7 bases; junction bases not matched to a gene: 0.

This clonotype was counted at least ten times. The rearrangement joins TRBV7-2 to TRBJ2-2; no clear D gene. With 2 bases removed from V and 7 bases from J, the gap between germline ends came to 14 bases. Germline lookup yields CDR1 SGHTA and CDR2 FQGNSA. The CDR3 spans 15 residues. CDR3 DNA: TGTGCCAGCAGCTTACCCCCATCCCACGGCGGGGAGCTGTTTTTT. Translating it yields CASSLPPSHGGELFF.

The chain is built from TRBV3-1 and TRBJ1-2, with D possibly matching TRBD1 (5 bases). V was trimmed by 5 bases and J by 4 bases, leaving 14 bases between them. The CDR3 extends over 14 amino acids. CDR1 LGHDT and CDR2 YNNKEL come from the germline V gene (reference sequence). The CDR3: CASSDPGTLYGYTF. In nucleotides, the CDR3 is TGTGCCAGCAGCGACCCCGGGACGCTCTATGGCTACACCTTC.

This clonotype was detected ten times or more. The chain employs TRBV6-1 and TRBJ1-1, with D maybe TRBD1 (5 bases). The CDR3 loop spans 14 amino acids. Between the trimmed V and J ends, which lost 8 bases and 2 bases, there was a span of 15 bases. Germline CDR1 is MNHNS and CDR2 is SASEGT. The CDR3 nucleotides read TGTGCCAGCCCCTTGGGGGTCCGAAACACTGAAGCTTTCTTT. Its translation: CASPLGVRNTEAFF.

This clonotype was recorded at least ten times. CDR3 in amino acids: CASSTRLAGYNEQFF. CDR3 DNA: TGTGCCAGCAGTACTCGACTAGCGGGATACAATGAGCAGTTCTTC. The rearrangement links TRBV6-5 to TRBJ2-1; 11 nucleotides match TRBD2. This CDR3 contains 15 residues. CDR1 is MNHEY and CDR2 is SVGAGI in the germline V gene. Germline trimming cut 5 bases from V and 4 bases from J; bases unmatched to any gene: 4.

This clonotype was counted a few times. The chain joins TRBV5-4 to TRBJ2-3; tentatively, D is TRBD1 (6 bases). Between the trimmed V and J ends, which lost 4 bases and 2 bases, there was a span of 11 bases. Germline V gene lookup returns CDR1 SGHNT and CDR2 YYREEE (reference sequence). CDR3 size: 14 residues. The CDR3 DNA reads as TGTGCCAGCAGCATGGGACACCCCACAGATACGCAGTATTTT. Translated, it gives CASSMGHPTDTQYF.

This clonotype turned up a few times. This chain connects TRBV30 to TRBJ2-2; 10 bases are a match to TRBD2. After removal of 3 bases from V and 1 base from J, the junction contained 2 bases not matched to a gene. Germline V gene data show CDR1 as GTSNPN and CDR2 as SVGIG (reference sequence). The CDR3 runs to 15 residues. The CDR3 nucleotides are TGTGCCTGGAGCGGACTAGCGGTGAACACCGGGGAGCTGTTTTTT. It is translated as CAWSGLAVNTGELFF.

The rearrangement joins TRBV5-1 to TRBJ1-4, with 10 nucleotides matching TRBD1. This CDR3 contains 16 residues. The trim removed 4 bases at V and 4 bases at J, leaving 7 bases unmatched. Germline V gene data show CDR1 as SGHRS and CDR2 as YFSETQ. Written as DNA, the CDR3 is TGCGCCAGCAGCGCCGGGACAGGGGCCGGTAATGAAAAACTGTTTTTT. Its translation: CASSAGTGAGNEKLFF.

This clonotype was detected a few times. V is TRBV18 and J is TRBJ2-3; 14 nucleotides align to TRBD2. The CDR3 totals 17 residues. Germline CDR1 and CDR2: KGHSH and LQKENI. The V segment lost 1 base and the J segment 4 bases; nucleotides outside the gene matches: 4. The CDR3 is CASSPLSGLAGADTQYF. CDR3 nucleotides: TGTGCCAGCTCACCACTGTCGGGACTAGCGGGAGCAGATACGCAGTATTTT.

The CDR3 is CASGSGELFF. The CDR3 coding sequence is TGTGCCTCCGGTTCCGGGGAGCTGTTTTTT. The chain carries TRBV30 and TRBJ2-2; D gene unclear. CDR1 GTSNPN and CDR2 SVGIG come from the germline V gene (reference sequence). The CDR3 is 10 residues long. V was clipped by 7 bases and J by 6 bases, with 6 bases between them.

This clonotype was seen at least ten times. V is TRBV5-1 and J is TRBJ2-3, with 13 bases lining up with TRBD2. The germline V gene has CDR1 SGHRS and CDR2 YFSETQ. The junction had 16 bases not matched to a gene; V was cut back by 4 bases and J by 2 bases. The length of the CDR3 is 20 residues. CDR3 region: CASSPGRVGTSGRATDTQYF. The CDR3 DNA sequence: TGCGCCAGCAGCCCTGGCCGGGTGGGAACTAGCGGGAGGGCCACAGATACGCAGTATTTT.

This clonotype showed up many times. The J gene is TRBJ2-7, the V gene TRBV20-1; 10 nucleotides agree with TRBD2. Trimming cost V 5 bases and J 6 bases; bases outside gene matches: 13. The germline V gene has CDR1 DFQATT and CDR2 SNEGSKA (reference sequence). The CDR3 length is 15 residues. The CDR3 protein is CSAADSGTSAGEQYF. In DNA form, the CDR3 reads TGCAGTGCTGCTGACTCCGGGACTAGCGCTGGCGAGCAGTACTTC.

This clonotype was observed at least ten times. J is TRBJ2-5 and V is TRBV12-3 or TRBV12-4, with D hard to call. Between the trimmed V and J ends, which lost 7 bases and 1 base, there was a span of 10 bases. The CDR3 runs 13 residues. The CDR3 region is CASTRYRQETQYF. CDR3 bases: TGTGCCAGCACTAGGTACCGCCAAGAGACCCAGTACTTC.

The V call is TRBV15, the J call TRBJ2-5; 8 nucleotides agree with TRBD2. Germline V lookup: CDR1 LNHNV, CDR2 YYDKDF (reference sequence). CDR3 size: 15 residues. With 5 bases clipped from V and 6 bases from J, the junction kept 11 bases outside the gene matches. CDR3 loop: CATSPPGRGGKTQYF. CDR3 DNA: TGTGCCACCAGCCCACCCGGGAGGGGAGGAAAGACCCAGTACTTC.

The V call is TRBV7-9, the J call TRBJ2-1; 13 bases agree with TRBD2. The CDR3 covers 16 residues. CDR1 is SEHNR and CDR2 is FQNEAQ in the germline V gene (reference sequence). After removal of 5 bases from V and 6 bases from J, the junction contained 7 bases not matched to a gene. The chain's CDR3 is CASSTRLAGGPNEQFF. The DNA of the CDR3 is TGTGCCAGCAGCACCCGACTAGCGGGAGGCCCCAATGAGCAGTTCTTC.

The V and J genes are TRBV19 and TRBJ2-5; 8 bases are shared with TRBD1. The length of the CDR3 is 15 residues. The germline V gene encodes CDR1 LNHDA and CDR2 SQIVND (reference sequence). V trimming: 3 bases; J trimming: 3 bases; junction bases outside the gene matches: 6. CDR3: CASSIDPGGEETQYF. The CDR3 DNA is TGTGCCAGTAGTATCGATCCAGGGGGCGAAGAGACCCAGTACTTC.

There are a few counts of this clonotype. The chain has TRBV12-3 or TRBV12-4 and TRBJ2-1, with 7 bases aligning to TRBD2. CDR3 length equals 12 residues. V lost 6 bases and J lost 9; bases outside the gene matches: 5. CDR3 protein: CASSLGRGEQFF. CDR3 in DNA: TGTGCCAGCAGCCTTGGGAGGGGTGAGCAGTTCTTC.

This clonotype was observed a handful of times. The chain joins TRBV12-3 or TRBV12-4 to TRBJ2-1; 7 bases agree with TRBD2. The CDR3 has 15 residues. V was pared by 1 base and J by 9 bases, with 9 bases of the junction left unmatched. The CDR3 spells CASSLGLAGSVEQFF. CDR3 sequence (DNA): TGTGCCAGCAGTTTAGGACTAGCAGGGTCGGTTGAGCAGTTCTTC.

CDR3 nucleotide sequence: TGCAGTGCTAGTTCGATCACAGATACGCAGTATTTT. It specifies CSASSITDTQYF. The chain couples TRBV20-1 to TRBJ2-3; D gene uncertain. The CDR3 extends over 12 amino acids. Germline V gene lookup returns CDR1 DFQATT and CDR2 SNEGSKA (reference sequence). The V end was cut by 3 bases, the J end by 2 bases, with 6 bases between.

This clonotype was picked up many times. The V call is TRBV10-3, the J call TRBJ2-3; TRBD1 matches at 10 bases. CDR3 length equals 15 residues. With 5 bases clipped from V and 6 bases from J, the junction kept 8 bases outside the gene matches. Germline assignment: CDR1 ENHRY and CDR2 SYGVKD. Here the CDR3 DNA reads TGTGCCATCAGTTGGACAGGGGGTCAAACGGATACGCAGTATTTT. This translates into CAISWTGGQTDTQYF.